The following is a T cell receptor (beta chain) sequence with its context. No antigen is known for it. These data belong to a study of cytomegalovirus exposure and HLA in healthy donors. Study findings and constraints: In a later analysis, donors in an Asian-associated ancestry cluster reportedly had fewer N-insertions in productive TCRs than the cohort mean. Across donors, presence/absence analyses took sequencing depth to be roughly uniform.

The PCR contained 60 Vbeta and 13 Jbeta primers. The method was immunoSEQ multiplex PCR; TCRdb's version includes in-frame clones alone and lacks a portion of them. The sample contains around 230,000 clones, roughly 87% of which appear only once. Sequenced material: PBMCs. The source of this sequence is a man aged 35 to 55 in good health and CMV-seropositive.

The CDR3 nucleotides read TGCGCCAGCAGCGGCCTCGTACCCAGGAACACTGAAGCTTTCTTT. The encoded protein is CASSGLVPRNTEAFF. This rearrangement joins TRBV5-1 to TRBJ1-1; D gene ambiguous. The CDR3 covers 15 residues. Trimming shortened V by 4 bases and J by 1 base, and 14 bases separated the two germline ends. Germline CDR1 and CDR2: SGHRS and YFSETQ.